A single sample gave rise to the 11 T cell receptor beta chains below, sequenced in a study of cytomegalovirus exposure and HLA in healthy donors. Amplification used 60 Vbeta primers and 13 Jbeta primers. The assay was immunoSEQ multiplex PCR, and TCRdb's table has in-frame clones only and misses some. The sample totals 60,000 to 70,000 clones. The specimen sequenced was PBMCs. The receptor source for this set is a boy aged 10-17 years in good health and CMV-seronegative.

The CDR3 DNA reads as TGTGCCAGCACCTCGGCTAGCGGGAGTGCCGAGCAGTACTTC. Amino acid sequence: CASTSASGSAEQYF. The rearrangement joins TRBV27 to TRBJ2-7; TRBD2 matches 10 bases. There are 14 residues in the CDR3. Germline CDR1 and CDR2: MNHEY and SMNVEV (reference sequence). Germline trimming cut 7 bases from V and 6 bases from J; bases unmatched to any gene: 9.

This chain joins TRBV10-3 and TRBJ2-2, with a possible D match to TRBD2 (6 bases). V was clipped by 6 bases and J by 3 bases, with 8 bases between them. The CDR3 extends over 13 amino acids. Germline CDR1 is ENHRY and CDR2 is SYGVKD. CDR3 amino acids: CAIRGLDTGELFF. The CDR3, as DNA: TGTGCCATCAGGGGACTCGACACCGGGGAGCTGTTTTTT.

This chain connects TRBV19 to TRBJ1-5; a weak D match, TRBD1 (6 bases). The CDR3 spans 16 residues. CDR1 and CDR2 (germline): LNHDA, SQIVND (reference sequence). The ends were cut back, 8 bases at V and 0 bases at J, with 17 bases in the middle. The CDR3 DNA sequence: TGTGCCAGTCTGGGGGGGGCCCAAAATAGCAATCAGCCCCAGCATTTT. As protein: CASLGGAQNSNQPQHF.

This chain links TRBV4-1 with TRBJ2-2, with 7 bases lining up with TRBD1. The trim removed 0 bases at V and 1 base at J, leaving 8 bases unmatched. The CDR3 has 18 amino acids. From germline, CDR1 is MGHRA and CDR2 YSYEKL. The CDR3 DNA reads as TGCGCCAGCAGCCAAGATTCAAACAGGGGACAGAACACCGGGGAGCTGTTTTTT. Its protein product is CASSQDSNRGQNTGELFF.

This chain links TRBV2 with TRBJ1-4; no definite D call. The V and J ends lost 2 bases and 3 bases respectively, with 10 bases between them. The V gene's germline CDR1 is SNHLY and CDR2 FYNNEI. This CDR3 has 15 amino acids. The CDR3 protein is CASSEPPGSNEKLFF. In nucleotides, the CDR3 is TGTGCCAGCAGTGAACCCCCGGGGTCTAATGAAAAACTGTTTTTT.

CDR3 coding DNA: TGTGCCGCAAGCACAGGGACGGGTGAAGCTTTCTTT. Its translation is CAASTGTGEAFF. The chain uses TRBV6-5 and TRBJ1-1; D might be TRBD1 (6 bases). CDR3 size: 12 residues. Between the trimmed V and J ends, which lost 11 bases and 7 bases, there was a span of 17 bases. Germline values: CDR1 MNHEY, CDR2 SVGAGI.

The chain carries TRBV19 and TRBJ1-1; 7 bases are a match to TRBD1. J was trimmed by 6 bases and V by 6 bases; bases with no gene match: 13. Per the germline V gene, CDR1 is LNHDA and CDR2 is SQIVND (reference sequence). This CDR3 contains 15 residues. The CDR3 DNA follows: TGTGCCAGTAGCGAGACAGGGAAGTGGGACGCTGAAGCTTTCTTT. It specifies CASSETGKWDAEAFF.

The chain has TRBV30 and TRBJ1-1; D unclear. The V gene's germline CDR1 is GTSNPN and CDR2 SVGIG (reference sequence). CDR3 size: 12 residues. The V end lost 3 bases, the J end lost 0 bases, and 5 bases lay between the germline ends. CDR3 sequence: CAWRQMNTEAFF. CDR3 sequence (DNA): TGTGCCTGGAGGCAGATGAACACTGAAGCTTTCTTT. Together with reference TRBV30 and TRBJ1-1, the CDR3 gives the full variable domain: SQTIHQWPATLVQPVGSPLSLECTVEGTSNPNLYWYRQAAGRGLQLLFYSVGIGQISSEVPQNLSASRPQDRQFILSSKKLLLSDSGFYLCAWRQMNTEAFFGQGTRLTVV.

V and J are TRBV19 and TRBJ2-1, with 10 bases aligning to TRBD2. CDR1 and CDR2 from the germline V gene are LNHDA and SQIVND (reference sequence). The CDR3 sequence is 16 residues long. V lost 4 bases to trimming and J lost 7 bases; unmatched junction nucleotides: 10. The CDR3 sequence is CASSTRSSGSRNEQFF. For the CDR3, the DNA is TGTGCCAGTAGTACCCGATCTAGCGGGAGTAGAAATGAGCAGTTCTTC.

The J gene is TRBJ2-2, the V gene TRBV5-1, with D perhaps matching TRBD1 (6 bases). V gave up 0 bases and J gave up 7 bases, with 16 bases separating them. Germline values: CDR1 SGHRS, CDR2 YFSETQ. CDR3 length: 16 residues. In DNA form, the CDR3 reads TGCGCCAGCAGCTTGGAGCAGGGGAAAAGGATCGGGGAGCTGTTTTTT. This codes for CASSLEQGKRIGELFF.

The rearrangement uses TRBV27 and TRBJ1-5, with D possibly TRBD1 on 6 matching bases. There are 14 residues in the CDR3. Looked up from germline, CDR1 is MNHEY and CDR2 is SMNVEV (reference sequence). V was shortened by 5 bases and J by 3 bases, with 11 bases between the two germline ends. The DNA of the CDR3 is TGTGCCAGCAGTCCGGACAGAGTCAATCAGCCCCAGCATTTT. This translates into CASSPDRVNQPQHF.